Listed below are T cell receptor beta chains from one sample, sequenced in a study of blood T cell repertoires in COVID-19. Profiling relied on immunoSEQ multiplex PCR, and the TCRdb table lists in-frame clones only, not all of them. This repertoire shows hundreds of thousands of clones, 70% to 90% found once; its top ten account for around 6.6%. The specimen was peripheral blood. These receptor sequences come from a woman in her twenties or thirties with COVID-19, enrolled during active disease. The CDR3 runs from the conserved cysteine through the conserved F or W. A D gene is named only where the DNA matches it firmly. Expanded clones get a size class; other rows say once, few or many, or leave the size out.

CDR3 DNA,CDR3 protein,J gene,clone size,V gene,D gene
TGTGCCAGCAGGCTAGACAGGGGCCTTAACTATGGCTACACCTTC,CASRLDRGLNYGYTF,TRBJ1-2,-,TRBV2,TRBD1
TGTGCCAGCAGTTCAGCGACCGGGCGGGGGACCCAGTACTTC,CASSSATGRGTQYF,TRBJ2-5,-,TRBV27,-
TGTGCCAGCTCACCACAAGGAGCGGGGAACACAGATACGCAGTATTTT,CASSPQGAGNTDTQYF,TRBJ2-3,-,TRBV18,TRBD2
TGTGCTAGTGGCCCCCCCGAGGGACAGCATAATGAATTTACGGTCGGACCTGAAAAACTGTTTTTT,CASGPPEGQHNEFTVGPEKLFF,TRBJ1-4,once,TRBV12-5,TRBD1
TGTGCCAGCGGGGGGACTAGCGGAGCCACGGGTACGCAGTATTTT,CASGGTSGATGTQYF,TRBJ2-3,-,TRBV2,TRBD2
TGTGCCAGCAGCTTAGAAGGCGGACAGGTTTCACCCCTCCACTTT,CASSLEGGQVSPLHF,TRBJ1-6,-,TRBV7-9,TRBD1
TGCGCCAGCAGCGGGGGCGCCACAGATACGCAGTATTTT,CASSGGATDTQYF,TRBJ2-3,-,TRBV5-1,-
TGTGCCAGCAGCCCAAACAGGGTCCGTAATGAAAAACTGTTTTTT,CASSPNRVRNEKLFF,TRBJ1-4,-,TRBV7-2,-
TGTGCCAGCAGCCCCGCGGGCGGTCAGGGGAGTTTT,CASSPAGGQGSF,TRBJ1-1,few,TRBV5-4,-
TGTGCCAGCAGTACCGGGACAGGGGGCTATTCACCCCTCCACTTT,CASSTGTGGYSPLHF,TRBJ1-6,-,TRBV6-5,TRBD1
TGTGCCAGCAGCTTAGCCCCACAGAATAGAGAGACCCAGTACTTC,CASSLAPQNRETQYF,TRBJ2-5,-,TRBV7-8,-
TGCGCCAGCAGCCAATTATATGCCGGGACAAAAAGTATCCCCCAGCATTTT,CASSQLYAGTKSIPQHF,TRBJ1-5,-,TRBV4-3,-
TGTGCCAGCAGCCAACGGGGGGGTTGCACAGATACGCAGTATTTT,CASSQRGGCTDTQYF,TRBJ2-3,-,TRBV3-1/TRBV3-2,TRBD2
TGTGCCAGCAGTACCGGGACAGGACAAGAGACCCAGTACTTC,CASSTGTGQETQYF,TRBJ2-5,-,TRBV5-8,TRBD1
TGTGCCAGCAGTTACTCGTTCGGGACAGTCTACGAGCAGTACTTC,CASSYSFGTVYEQYF,TRBJ2-7,once,TRBV6-5,TRBD1
TGTGCCAGCAGCTTAGGGGAGTTCCCTGGGACTGAAGCTTTCTTT,CASSLGEFPGTEAFF,TRBJ1-1,-,TRBV11-2,-
TGTGCCAGCAGCCCGAGACGGGGACAGAACTACAATGAGCAGTTCTTC,CASSPRRGQNYNEQFF,TRBJ2-1,once,TRBV13,TRBD1
TGTGCCAGCAGCTTAGATTGGCAGACTGGAAACACCATATATTTT,CASSLDWQTGNTIYF,TRBJ1-3,-,TRBV11-2,-
TGTGCCACCAGCAGACACCTGAGCGGGGAAGAGACCCAGTACTTC,CATSRHLSGEETQYF,TRBJ2-5,-,TRBV15,TRBD2
TGTGCCAGCTCACCCACAGGGCCGAATGGCTACACCTTC,CASSPTGPNGYTF,TRBJ1-2,once,TRBV18,-
TGTGCCAGCAGCGTAGCTGGCGGCGCAGGGGGACTCTATGGCTACACCTTC,CASSVAGGAGGLYGYTF,TRBJ1-2,-,TRBV9,TRBD1
TGTGCCAGCATAGCGACAGGTGGCTCTGGAAACACCATATATTTT,CASIATGGSGNTIYF,TRBJ1-3,-,TRBV2,-
TGTGCCAGCAGCTTAGCCAGGGGTATCAGGGGAAGTGTAGCTTTCTTT,CASSLARGIRGSVAFF,TRBJ1-1,-,TRBV7-8,-
TGCAGCGTTGAGGGCCAGATGAACACTGAAGCTTTCTTT,CSVEGQMNTEAFF,TRBJ1-1,-,TRBV29-1,-
TGTGCCAGCAGCTTCGGAGACGTCAATCAGCCCCAGCATTTT,CASSFGDVNQPQHF,TRBJ1-5,-,TRBV7-8,-